This T cell receptor beta chain was sequenced for a study of a mutant IDH1 vaccine in newly diagnosed glioma. Overall study: Vaccination followed radiotherapy alone by 4-6 weeks, or accompanied temozolomide cycles. Sex among treated patients split 62.5% male, around 40% female; mean age was approximately 38 years.

Broader study findings: Immune responses induced by the vaccine were seen in 93.3% of patients, spanning multiple MHC alleles.

The CDR3 loop spans 17 amino acids. Germline assignment: CDR1 SGHVS and CDR2 FQNEAQ. J lost 5 bases, V lost 7 bases, and 9 bases had no gene match. Sample time point: week 5, during vaccination. Vaccine doses each comprised 300 ug of mutant IDH1 20-mer peptide, with topical imiquimod. With regard to this clone: Its antigen is undetermined.

Using immunoSEQ multiplex PCR, the repertoire was profiled, and TCRdb retains in-frame clones only, with some absent. Altogether tens of thousands of clones are present, 75% to 85% being singletons, with the ten largest covering about an eighth. This TCR derives from a man in his forties or fifties with glioma. Sample: PBMCs, taken from a glioma patient whose treatment included an IDH1 peptide vaccine. V usage is TRBV7-8 and J usage is TRBJ2-2, with 14 positions matching TRBD2. The CDR3 nucleotides read TGTGCCAGCACCGCGACTAGCGGGGGGGCCGGGACCGGGGAGCTGTTTTTT. It translates to CASTATSGGAGTGELFF.